These T cell receptor beta chains were read from a single sample in a study of cytomegalovirus exposure and HLA in healthy donors. Measured with immunoSEQ multiplex PCR; TCRdb has only the in-frame clones, and not every one. This sample has under 150,000 clones, with about 80% found just once. Sequenced: PBMCs. These receptors all come from a man aged 30 to 39 in good health and CMV-seropositive. Each CDR3 is given without its conserved first and last residue. For some rows the clone size is stated as once, few or many, or as a class when expanded; others skip it.

>NA|TRBV5-5
ASSLGVGASNEQF
>NA|TRBV6-6
ATTRTLGVQF
>NA|TRBV10-3
AISGLAGGPHNEQF
>NA|TRBV10-3
AISENLGAGQGQQGTQY
>few|TRBV5-4
ASSRQGGTGELF
>NA|TRBV2
ASGRREVNEQF
>NA|TRBV5-8
ASSLGGPDRETQY
>NA|TRBV11-3
ASSLGQNTGELF
>NA|TRBV4-1
ASSQGGVNTEAF
>NA|TRBV2
ASRVEGGHEQY
>NA|TRBV5-1
ASHFRGTGTDTQY
>NA|TRBV5-1
ASSSQMDSYEQY
>NA|TRBV7-2
ASRVPGGTDTQY
>NA|TRBV2
ASSERLARDSQQY
>NA|TRBV7-3
ASSFTGTRMGTDTQY
>NA|TRBV15
ATSGTDSETQY
>NA|TRBV6-5
ASCCGSSYEQY
>NA|TRBV18
ASPLPAGIGELF
>NA|TRBV28
ASRVGQADGTEAF
>NA|TRBV12-5
ASGLTVGNQPQH
>NA|TRBV11-3
ASSGHDSYEQY
>NA|TRBV11-2
ASSLGGEEQY
>NA|TRBV10-3
AISAGTGVGELF
>NA|TRBV19
ASSEGLAGSYEQY
>NA|TRBV5-1
ARGEGSGMNRETQY
>NA|TRBV6-1
ASSEGGRRNTEAF
>NA|TRBV7-9
ASSLSLRIGDGYT
>NA|TRBV6-1
ASSQDRGNEKLF
>NA|TRBV14
ASSQDAIGTSGRWREQF
>NA|TRBV29-1
SVSGTGASGELF
>NA|TRBV13
ASSSPDRGSYEQY
>NA|TRBV29-1
SVEGLGGWYEQY
>once|TRBV4-1
ASSQVPGTSGGPNTGELF
>NA|TRBV5-4
ASNPRGTSGFTEQF
>NA|TRBV7-9
ASSADSSYEQY
>NA|TRBV27
ASSAGYGNSPLH
>NA|TRBV27
ANLSGTAYSYEQY
>NA|TRBV27
ASSYSLGTPSYEQY
>NA|TRBV7-8
ASSPLAGALYNEQF
>NA|TRBV9
ASSVDQGSTDTQY
>NA|TRBV15
ATSRVADRGEEQY
>NA|TRBV19
ASSIFAGETQY
>NA|TRBV18
ASSIKSGALTEAF
>NA|TRBV6-1
ASSGWERSYEQY
>NA|TRBV27
ASSWGTSGGEQY
>NA|TRBV5-1
ASSPDRGSGANVLT